This is a list of T cell receptor beta chains from one sample in a study of regulatory T cells in long-lasting Graves disease. In TCRdb, the multiplex PCR reads were re-called with MiXCR into one record per CDR3 protein. The sample has about 620,000 distinct CDR3 sequences, roughly 15% seen once; the top ten hold under 20%. This sample also belongs to another study, concerning T cells in Graves' hyperthyroidism and ophthalmopathy.

This specimen consisted of peripheral blood mononuclear cells (PBMCs), obtained at new diagnosis, from a patient treated with antithyroid drugs. These receptors originate from a woman in her twenties or thirties with Graves disease. The CDR3 runs from the conserved cysteine through the conserved F or W. Each record gives: V gene, clone size, CDR3 length, D gene, J gene, CDR3 protein, CDR3 DNA. A D gene is named only where the DNA matches it firmly. Clone size is not always given. Where it is, it says once, few, many or a class for expanded clones.

>TRBV27|many|10|-|TRBJ2-5
CARGWETQYF
TGTGCCAGAGGGTGGGAGACCCAGTACTTC
>TRBV12-3/TRBV12-4|-|15|-|TRBJ1-4
CASSPRGERNEKLFF
TGTGCCAGCAGTCCCCGGGGCGAGAGAAATGAAAAACTGTTTTTT
>TRBV20-1|few|16|-|TRBJ2-3
CSAKSTTGGSTDTQYF
TGCAGTGCCAAATCCACTACCGGAGGGAGCACAGATACGCAGTATTTT
>TRBV19|-|15|-|TRBJ2-5
CASSMGAPSLGTQYF
TGTGCCAGTAGTATGGGAGCACCCTCGTTGGGGACCCAGTACTTC
>TRBV19|few|15|TRBD1|TRBJ1-1
CASSNPTGVNTEAFF
TGTGCCAGTAGCAACCCGACAGGGGTGAACACTGAAGCTTTCTTT
>TRBV7-8|many|14|-|TRBJ2-1
CASSLTVGRNEQFF
TGTGCCAGCAGCTTAACGGTGGGACGCAATGAGCAGTTCTTC
>TRBV6-2/TRBV6-3|many|11|-|TRBJ2-7
CASSYLLEQYF
TGTGCCAGCAGTTATCTACTCGAGCAGTACTTC
>TRBV5-1|-|14|-|TRBJ2-7
CASSTGRQTEGLYF
TGCGCCAGCAGCACGGGGCGCCAGACTGAAGGTCTGTACTTC
>TRBV18|few|17|TRBD2|TRBJ2-1
CASSQPGLAGGLNEQFF
TGTGCCAGCTCACAACCGGGACTAGCGGGAGGGCTGAATGAGCAGTTCTTC
>TRBV5-8|few|15|TRBD1|TRBJ2-7
CASSLTSTGPYEQYF
TGTGCCAGCAGCTTGACCTCGACAGGGCCCTACGAGCAGTACTTC
>TRBV29-1|-|12|TRBD1|TRBJ1-2
CSVRGQAYGYTF
TGCAGCGTTAGGGGACAGGCCTATGGCTACACCTTC
>TRBV18|many|15|TRBD1|TRBJ1-4
CASSPNRDSGEKLFF
TGTGCCAGCTCACCAAACCGGGACAGCGGCGAAAAACTGTTTTTT
>TRBV20-1|many|16|TRBD2|TRBJ2-7
CSAPNPKAGSSYEQYF
TGCAGTGCTCCGAACCCAAAAGCGGGAAGCTCCTACGAGCAGTACTTC
>TRBV20-1|many|13|TRBD2|TRBJ2-7
CSAGLAGGHEQYF
TGCAGTGCTGGACTAGCCGGAGGGCACGAGCAGTACTTC
>TRBV12-3/TRBV12-4|-|16|-|TRBJ2-3
CASNHRGRRGPDTQYF
TGTGCCAGCAACCACCGGGGGCGGAGGGGGCCAGATACGCAGTATTTT
>TRBV6-1|many|15|-|TRBJ2-3
CASRKGTGYTDTQYF
TGTGCCAGCAGGAAGGGTACCGGGTACACAGATACGCAGTATTTT
>TRBV5-1|many|15|-|TRBJ1-1
CASSYRQEANTEAFF
TGCGCCAGCAGCTACAGACAAGAGGCGAACACTGAAGCTTTCTTT
>TRBV11-2|many|15|-|TRBJ2-1
CASRHALGGNNEQFF
TGTGCCAGCAGGCATGCCTTGGGTGGCAACAATGAGCAGTTCTTC
>TRBV6-1|few|12|-|TRBJ1-2
CVPGEGHGGYTF
TGTGTCCCGGGGGAGGGGCATGGGGGCTACACCTTC
>TRBV15|many|15|-|TRBJ1-5
CATSREAGLNQPQHF
TGTGCCACCAGCAGAGAAGCGGGATTGAATCAGCCCCAGCATTTT
>TRBV7-2|many|15|-|TRBJ2-2
CASSLFAGSTGELFF
TGTGCCAGCAGCTTATTCGCAGGGTCCACCGGGGAGCTGTTTTTT
>TRBV11-1|many|16|TRBD2|TRBJ2-5
CASSSWTSGSQETQYF
TGTGCCAGCAGCTCCTGGACTAGCGGGAGCCAAGAGACCCAGTACTTC
>TRBV6-1|many|14|-|TRBJ2-2
CACTVRQNTGELFF
TGTGCCTGCACCGTAAGGCAGAACACCGGGGAGCTGTTTTTT
>TRBV10-3|many|13|-|TRBJ2-5
CAISGAPGETQYF
TGTGCCATTAGCGGCGCCCCGGGGGAGACCCAGTACTTC
>TRBV11-2|few|16|TRBD1|TRBJ1-2
CASSSTKGQGAGGYTF
TGTGCCAGCAGCTCAACTAAGGGACAGGGGGCGGGAGGCTACACCTTC
>TRBV5-1|few|14|-|TRBJ2-7
CASSLVNRAYEQYF
TGCGCCAGCAGCTTGGTTAACAGGGCCTACGAGCAGTACTTC
>TRBV3-1|few|16|TRBD2|TRBJ2-7
CASSQVLAGGPGEQYF
TGTGCCAGCAGCCAAGTACTAGCGGGAGGGCCGGGTGAGCAGTACTTC
>TRBV9|many|16|-|TRBJ1-4
CASSVDSRGANEKLFF
TGTGCCAGCAGCGTAGATTCACGAGGAGCTAATGAAAAACTGTTTTTT
>TRBV14|-|16|-|TRBJ1-1
CASSQVVRNRNTEAFF
TGTGCCAGCAGCCAAGTAGTACGCAACCGGAACACTGAAGCTTTCTTT
>TRBV7-9|few|17|TRBD2|TRBJ2-3
CASSPSRLAGTTDTQYF
TGTGCCAGCAGCCCATCCCGGCTAGCGGGGACCACAGATACGCAGTATTTT
>TRBV5-1|many|13|-|TRBJ1-1
CASSSSGNTEAFF
TGCGCCAGCAGCTCTTCAGGGAACACTGAAGCTTTCTTT
>TRBV20-1|few|12|-|TRBJ1-2
CSALQGLYGYTF
TGCAGTGCGTTACAGGGCTTGTATGGCTACACCTTC
>TRBV24-1|-|16|-|TRBJ2-3
CATSDPTRGNTDTQYF
TGTGCCACCAGTGACCCGACTAGAGGGAACACAGATACGCAGTATTTT
>TRBV24-1|many|14|TRBD1|TRBJ1-4
CATRGTGVKEKLFF
TGTGCCACCAGAGGGACAGGGGTGAAGGAAAAACTGTTTTTT
>TRBV28|few|15|TRBD1|TRBJ1-6
CASSYPGTGNSPLHF
TGTGCCAGCAGTTATCCCGGGACAGGGAATTCACCCCTCCACTTT
>TRBV19|-|16|-|TRBJ1-2
CASSPEGQGQYYGYTF
TGTGCCAGTAGTCCTGAGGGTCAGGGGCAATACTATGGCTACACCTTC
>TRBV7-2|few|15|-|TRBJ2-3
CASSLAETNTDTQYF
TGTGCCAGCAGCTTAGCCGAGACCAACACAGATACGCAGTATTTT
>TRBV12-3/TRBV12-4|many|15|TRBD2|TRBJ2-1
CASSSLAGGSNEQFF
TGTGCCAGCAGTTCCCTAGCGGGAGGTTCCAATGAGCAGTTCTTC
>TRBV24-1|few|16|-|TRBJ2-6
CATSSERTTGANVLTF
TGTGCCACCAGTTCCGAAAGGACAACTGGGGCCAACGTCCTGACTTTC
>TRBV24-1|few|14|-|TRBJ1-2
CATSDPLRGAGYTF
TGTGCCACCAGTGATCCTCTGCGGGGGGCTGGCTACACCTTC
>TRBV20-1|-|12|-|TRBJ2-3
CSARISGDTQYF
TGCAGTGCTAGAATTTCGGGGGATACGCAGTATTTT
>TRBV27|-|13|-|TRBJ2-2
CASSTSLTGELFF
TGTGCCAGCAGTACGAGCCTCACCGGGGAGCTGTTTTTT
>TRBV7-2|-|15|-|TRBJ1-1
CASSLASRGVTEAFF
TGTGCCAGCAGCTTAGCGAGTAGGGGAGTTACTGAAGCTTTCTTT
>TRBV2|many|11|-|TRBJ1-1
CASSSEFEAFF
TGTGCCAGCTCTTCGGAGTTTGAAGCTTTCTTT
>TRBV5-1|few|16|TRBD2|TRBJ2-3
CASSGGTSGRGDTQYF
TGCGCCAGCAGCGGCGGGACTAGCGGGAGAGGAGATACGCAGTATTTT
>TRBV20-1|-|13|-|TRBJ2-5
CSADDRTRETQYF
TGCAGTGCTGACGACAGGACGCGAGAGACCCAGTACTTC
>TRBV6-1|few|14|TRBD2|TRBJ2-3
CATGGGRGTDTQYF
TGTGCCACCGGGGGGGGTCGGGGCACAGATACGCAGTATTTT
>TRBV9|-|16|-|TRBJ2-7
CASSTQAGQSSYEQYF
TGTGCCAGCAGCACCCAAGCGGGACAGAGCTCCTACGAGCAGTACTTC
>TRBV6-5|few|16|-|TRBJ1-2
CASSYSINPANYGYTF
TGTGCCAGCAGTTACTCGATCAACCCGGCCAACTATGGCTACACCTTC
>TRBV28|many|12|TRBD2|TRBJ2-1
CASRISGREQFF
TGTGCCAGCAGAATTAGCGGGAGAGAGCAGTTCTTC
>TRBV20-1|many|11|-|TRBJ1-1
CSAREEFAAFF
TGCAGTGCTAGAGAGGAGTTTGCAGCTTTCTTT
>TRBV4-1|-|14|-|TRBJ2-7
CASSQVTGFNEQCF
TGCGCCAGCAGCCAAGTTACAGGGTTCAACGAGCAGTGCTTC
>TRBV19|many|15|-|TRBJ2-5
CASSLGTSQRETQYF
TGTGCCAGTAGTTTGGGGACATCCCAAAGGGAGACCCAGTACTTC
>TRBV28|once|12|-|TRBJ1-2
CASSLIPGSYTF
TGTGCCAGCAGTTTAATACCCGGTAGCTACACCTTC
>TRBV3-1|-|15|-|TRBJ1-1
CASSPNAGQNTEAFF
TGTGCCAGCAGCCCAAACGCGGGACAGAACACTGAAGCTTTCTTT
>TRBV20-1|many|13|-|TRBJ1-5
CSGAQSSNQPQHF
TGCAGTGGGGCCCAGTCTAGCAATCAGCCCCAGCATTTT
>TRBV20-1|many|14|TRBD2|TRBJ2-1
CSARGGRAFSEQFF
TGCAGTGCTAGAGGCGGGAGGGCCTTTAGTGAGCAGTTCTTC
>TRBV3-1|many|13|TRBD2|TRBJ2-1
CASSPGGPLEQFF
TGTGCCAGCAGCCCGGGAGGCCCGTTGGAGCAGTTCTTC
>TRBV3-1|-|18|-|TRBJ2-6
CASSHGGRRLTGANVLTF
TGTGCCAGCAGCCACGGGGGGCGCCGTCTGACTGGGGCCAACGTCCTGACTTTC
>TRBV7-9|few|14|TRBD1|TRBJ1-6
CASSRDSDNSPLHF
TGTGCCAGCAGCCGGGACAGCGATAATTCACCCCTCCACTTT